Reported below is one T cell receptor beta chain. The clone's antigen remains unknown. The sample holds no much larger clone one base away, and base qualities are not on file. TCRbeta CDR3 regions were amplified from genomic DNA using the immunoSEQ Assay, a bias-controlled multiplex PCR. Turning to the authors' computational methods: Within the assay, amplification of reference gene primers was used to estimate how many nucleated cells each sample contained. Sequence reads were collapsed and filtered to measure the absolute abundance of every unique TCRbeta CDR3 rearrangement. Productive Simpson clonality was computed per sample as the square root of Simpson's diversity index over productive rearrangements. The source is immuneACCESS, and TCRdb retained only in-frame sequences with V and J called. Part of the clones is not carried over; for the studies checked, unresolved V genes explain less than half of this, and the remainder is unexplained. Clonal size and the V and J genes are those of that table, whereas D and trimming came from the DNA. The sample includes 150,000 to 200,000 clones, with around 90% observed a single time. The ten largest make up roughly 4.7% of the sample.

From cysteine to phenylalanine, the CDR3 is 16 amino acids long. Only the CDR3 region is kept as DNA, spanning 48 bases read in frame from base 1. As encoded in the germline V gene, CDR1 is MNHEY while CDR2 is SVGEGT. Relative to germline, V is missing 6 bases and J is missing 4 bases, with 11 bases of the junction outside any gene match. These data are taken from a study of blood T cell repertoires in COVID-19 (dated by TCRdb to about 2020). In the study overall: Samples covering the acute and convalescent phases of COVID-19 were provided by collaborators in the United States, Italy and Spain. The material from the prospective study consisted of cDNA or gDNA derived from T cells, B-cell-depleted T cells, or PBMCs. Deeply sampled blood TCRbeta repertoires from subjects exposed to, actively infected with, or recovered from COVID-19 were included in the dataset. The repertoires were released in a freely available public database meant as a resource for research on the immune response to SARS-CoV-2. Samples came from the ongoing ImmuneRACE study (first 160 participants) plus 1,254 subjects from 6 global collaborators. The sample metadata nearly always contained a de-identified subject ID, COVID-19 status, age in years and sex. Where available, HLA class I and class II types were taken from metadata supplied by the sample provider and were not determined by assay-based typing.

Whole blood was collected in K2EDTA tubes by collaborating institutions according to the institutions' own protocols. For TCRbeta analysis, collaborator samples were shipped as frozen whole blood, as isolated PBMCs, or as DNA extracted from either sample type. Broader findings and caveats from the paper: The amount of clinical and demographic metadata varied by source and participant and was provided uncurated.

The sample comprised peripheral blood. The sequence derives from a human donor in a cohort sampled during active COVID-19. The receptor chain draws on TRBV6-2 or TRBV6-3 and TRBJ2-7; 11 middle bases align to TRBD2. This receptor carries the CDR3 CASSHRTSGGVYEQYF. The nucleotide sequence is TGTGCCAGCAGCCACCGCACTAGCGGGGGCGTGTACGAGCAGTACTTC.